This T cell receptor (beta chain) was sequenced for a study of T cell responses to AZD1222 COVID-19 vaccine (dated by TCRdb to the early 2020s). Background for the entire study: Because spike-specific TCR depth and breadth did not differ between the two schedules, AZD1222 recipients who got a second dose at roughly 4 weeks were pooled with those who got a second dose at roughly 12 weeks. Trial participants were enrolled into age subgroups of 18-55, 56-69 and 70-plus years, which contained approximately 150, 28 and 58 TCR-sequenced participants, respectively. A total of just over 230 trial participants underwent TCR sequencing, of whom about 200 had received two doses of AZD1222 and 26 had received two doses of the MenACWY control vaccine.

With regard to this clone: The antigen it binds to is not known. Qualities for individual bases were not recorded, and no much larger clone is one base off.

The junction carries 19 bases between V and J, which are trimmed by 3 bases and 5 bases respectively. Measured from the cysteine to the phenylalanine, the CDR3 is 15 residues long. Only the CDR3 region is kept as DNA, spanning 45 bases read in frame from base 1. The germline V gene (reference sequence) sets CDR1 to GTSNPN and CDR2 to SVGIG. The sample's time point label, decoded: baseline before first vaccination. Samples from vaccinated people were obtained from the UK trials COV001 and COV002, which included a single-blind randomized controlled phase 2/3 trial of AZD1222 (ChAdOx1 nCoV-19) in healthy adults. For TCRbeta chain sequencing, PBMC samples from trial participants were taken at day 0 and at day 28 after the second dose. The CDR3 regions of human TCRbeta chains were analyzed by immunosequencing. On the authors' methods: Repertoire TCRs were checked for matches against a reference library of SARS-CoV-2-specific TCRs that had been generated using the MIRA antigen-specificity platform. Breadth was defined as the fraction of unique TCRs that were SARS-CoV-2-associated, and depth was defined as the fraction of total T cells that were SARS-CoV-2-associated. Using the MIRA data, each spike-specific TCR was assigned both to the spike region to which the TCR was reactive and to a CD4 or CD8 class. Log10-transformed breadth and depth values were compared by one-way ANOVA with Sidak's multiple comparisons tests. As stored in TCRdb, this immuneACCESS dataset retains in-frame rearrangements with V and J assigned. A fraction of the clones does not appear; measured against another copy, unresolved V genes explain less than half of the discrepancy, and the remainder lacks a known reason. V, J and clone size were drawn from that table, and D and trimming were deduced from the DNA. A total of approximately 190,000 clones appear in this sample, around 92% of them only once. The ten largest make up 7.5% to 10% of the sample.

Findings and caveats that apply to the study as a whole: Participants were mostly white British and included more females than males, and it was suggested by the authors that clonal diversity may have been underestimated. Because no day 14 peak-response samples were available, repertoires were characterized only after the peak T cell response. The vaccine-associated CD4 TCRs covered the entire spike protein, and the dominant responses fell in regions 160-218 and 743-854. After two AZD1222 doses, both the breadth and the depth of spike-specific TCRs were significantly higher than at day 0 and than in MenACWY recipients. Only five to seven AZD1222 recipients were SARS-CoV-2 seropositive at baseline, limiting conclusions about previously exposed vaccinees. The 56-69-year group was small, and its depth increase did not reach significance, likely because of low power. Reportedly, close to half of the unique spike-specific TCRs recognized epitopes lying outside the regions that are mutated in the B.1.351 and B.1.1.7 variants.

The receptor was isolated from an adult in good health. This chain joins TRBV30 to TRBJ1-2; no D segment can be confidently identified. The specimen comprised peripheral blood, sampled on day 0 of AZD1222 vaccination. The CDR3 region reads CAWRDARGGKYGYTF. The DNA sequence is given as TGTGCCTGGAGGGACGCCCGGGGAGGGAAGTATGGCTACACCTTC. Reference TRBV30 and TRBJ1-2 genes cover what lies past the CDR3, so the full variable domain is SQTIHQWPATLVQPVGSPLSLECTVEGTSNPNLYWYRQAAGRGLQLLFYSVGIGQISSEVPQNLSASRPQDRQFILSSKKLLLSDSGFYLCAWRDARGGKYGYTFGSGTRLTVV.